This T cell receptor beta chain was identified during a study of blood T cell repertoires in COVID-19. V lost 6 bases and J 1 base, leaving 18 bases between the germline ends. The CDR3 is made up of 16 amino acids. The V gene's germline CDR1 is SGHAT and CDR2 FQNNGV. Methods used by the authors: Cell counts per sample came from amplifying reference gene primers. Sequencing was performed with immunoSEQ multiplex PCR; in TCRdb, only in-frame clones are kept and a portion is missing. The V and J calls and clone size come from that table; D and trimming were worked out from the DNA. The repertoire consists of fewer than 150,000 clones, with approximately 90% occurring once and the leading ten covering over 7%.

The source is a human donor in a cohort sampled during active COVID-19. The specimen was peripheral blood. The chain carries TRBV11-2 and TRBJ1-1, with a possible D match to TRBD1 (6 bases). The CDR3 reads CASSPGGRGSNTEAFF. The CDR3 bases are TGTGCCAGCAGTCCCGGGGGGAGGGGGTCGAACACTGAAGCTTTCTTT.